This entry concerns a single TCR beta chain. What antigen it recognizes has not been identified. No much larger clone is present one base from it, and per-base qualities are unavailable. The record originates from a study of T cells in localized non-small cell lung cancer (dated by TCRdb to 2019 to 2021). Background on the whole study: Comparing tumors with uninvolved tumor-adjacent lungs, the study looked at the T cell repertoires of a few hundred patients with early-stage NSCLC. The cohort was made up of a few hundred treatment-naive NSCLC patients whose localized lung tumors had been resected. The mean age of the NSCLC patients was approximately 71 years, with 120 to 150 men and nearly 110 women.

TCR beta CDR3 regions were sequenced from DNA using the immunoSEQ Assay. The source study handled its data this way. T cell density was computed as TCR beta template counts normalized to usable DNA estimated by amplifying housekeeping genes. Richness was estimated using the preseqR package, with extrapolation to 400,000 templates for PBMC samples and to 120,000 templates for tissue samples. Clonality was defined as one minus Pielou's evenness. Tissue-enriched TCRs were identified by differential abundance testing using productive amino-acid clonotypes, minimum total count 5 and alpha 0.1. The Jaccard Index and the Morisita Overlap Index were used to quantify repertoire overlap between compartments. GLIPH clustered TCR beta CDR3s with public tetramer-defined viral CDR3s; viral motifs required at least three viral sequences plus V-gene enrichment. TCRdb obtained this table from immuneACCESS and retained in-frame rearrangements with V and J assigned. These tables miss some clones; where compared with another copy, unresolved V genes account for less than half of the shortfall, and the remainder is unexplained. The DNA gave D and trimming, while V, J and clone size come from that table. A total of about 59,000 clones appear in this sample, roughly 90% of them only once. Clones ranked in the top ten supply 22% of the sample.

Overall study results and their limits: Higher T cell density in blood was associated with longer overall survival, whereas higher clonality in adjacent lung was associated with shorter survival. Because multi-region tumor sequencing was not done, intratumor heterogeneity could not be ruled out. The highest T cell clonality was observed in uninvolved tumor-adjacent lung, where clonality exceeded that of tumor, suggesting that antigenic responses were more focused in uninvolved tumor-adjacent lung. A median of approximately 53 of the top 100 tumor clones turned up in the paired uninvolved adjacent lung, and 25 to 30 of those clones also ranked among the top 100 of that same adjacent lung. Because of the exploratory design, TCR variables were selected using unadjusted p-values without false-discovery rate correction.

According to the germline V gene, CDR1 reads SGHVS and CDR2 reads FNYEAQ. Deletion took 0 bases off V and 7 bases off J, with a span of 13 bases between the germline ends. Taken from cysteine to phenylalanine, the CDR3 has 14 residues. Solely the CDR3 DNA is kept, with 42 bases framed from the first base. At diagnosis, tumor, uninvolved tumor-adjacent lung and peripheral blood were collected and then preserved as a mix of FFPE and fresh-frozen material. Blood samples were analyzed as peripheral blood mononuclear cells for TCR repertoire profiling. This clonotype was sampled from a man aged 40 to 75 with stage I squamous cell lung carcinoma. Recombination joined TRBV7-6 with TRBJ2-7, with a weak D call of TRBD1 (6 bases match). This sample comprised peripheral blood, obtained before any cancer treatment. The nucleotide sequence reads as follows: TGTGCCAGCAGCTTAGCGCCAGGGGTCCGGGAGCAGTACTTC. The encoded protein is CASSLAPGVREQYF.